The entry below describes one T cell receptor beta chain. The antigen is undetermined. Per the germline V gene, CDR1 is SEHNR and CDR2 is FQNEAQ (reference sequence). Trimming cost V 4 bases and J 4 bases; bases outside gene matches: 16. The CDR3 loop spans 19 amino acids. This entry is derived from a study of naive and memory T cell subsets. Study findings and constraints: Clonotypes are single alpha or beta chains, not paired receptors. Especially in CD8 cells, naive repertoires contained a few larger clonotypes, possibly CD45RA-re-expressing memory cells. In naive cells, over 95% of TCR sequences were seen only once.

An equimolar mix of two oligonucleotides served as the beta constant-region primer for TRBC1 and TRBC2. Ligated cDNA was amplified by four rounds of PCR with nested alpha and beta constant-region primers and SP2. TCRdb ran MiXCR on the UMI-ligation and nested PCR reads and lists one entry per CDR3 protein. This sample has around 140,000 distinct CDR3 sequences, with about a fifth found just once. Source material: naive CD8+ T cells from blood. The genes are TRBV7-9 and TRBJ1-3; the match to TRBD1 covers 10 bases. The source is a human donor in good health. CDR3 bases: TGTGCCAGCAGCTCACCTAGGGGACAGGGGAGTAATGACGGAAACACCATATATTTT. Protein: CASSSPRGQGSNDGNTIYF.